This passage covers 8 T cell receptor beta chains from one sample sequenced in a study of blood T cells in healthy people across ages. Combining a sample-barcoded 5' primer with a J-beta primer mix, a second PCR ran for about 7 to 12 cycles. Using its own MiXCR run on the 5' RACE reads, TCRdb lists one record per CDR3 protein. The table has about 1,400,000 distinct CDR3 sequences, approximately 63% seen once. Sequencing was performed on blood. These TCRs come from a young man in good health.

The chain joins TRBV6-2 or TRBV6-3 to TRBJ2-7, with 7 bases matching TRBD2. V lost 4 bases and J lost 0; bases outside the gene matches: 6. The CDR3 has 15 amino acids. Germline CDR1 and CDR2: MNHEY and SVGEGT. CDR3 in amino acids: CASSCGTKCSYEQYF. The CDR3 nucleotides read TGTGCCAGCAGTTGTGGGACTAAGTGCTCCTACGAGCAGTACTTC.

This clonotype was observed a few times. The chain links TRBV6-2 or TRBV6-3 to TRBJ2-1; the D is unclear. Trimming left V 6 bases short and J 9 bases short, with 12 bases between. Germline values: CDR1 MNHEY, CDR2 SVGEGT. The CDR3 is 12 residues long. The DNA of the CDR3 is TGTGCCAGCAGAAACCCCTTACGTGAGCAGTTCTTC. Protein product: CASRNPLREQFF.

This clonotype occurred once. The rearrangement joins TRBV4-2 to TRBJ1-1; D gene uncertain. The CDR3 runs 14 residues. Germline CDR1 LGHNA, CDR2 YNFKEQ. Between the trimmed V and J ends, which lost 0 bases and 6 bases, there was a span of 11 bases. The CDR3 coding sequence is TGTGCCAGCAGCCAAGAACCCAGTGGGGCTGAAGCTTTCTTT. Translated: CASSQEPSGAEAFF.

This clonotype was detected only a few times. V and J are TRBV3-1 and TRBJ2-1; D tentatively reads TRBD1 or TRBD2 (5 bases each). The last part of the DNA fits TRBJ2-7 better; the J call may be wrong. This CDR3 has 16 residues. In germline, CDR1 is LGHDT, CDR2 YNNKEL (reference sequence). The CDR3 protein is CASSQIRDPRSHEQYF. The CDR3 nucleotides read TGTGCCAGCAGCCAAATCCGGGACCCACGGTCCCATGAGCAGTACTTC.

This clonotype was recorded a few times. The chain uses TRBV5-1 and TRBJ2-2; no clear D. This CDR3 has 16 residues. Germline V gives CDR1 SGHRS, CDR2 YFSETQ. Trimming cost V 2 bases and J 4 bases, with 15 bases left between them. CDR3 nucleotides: TGCGCCAGCAGCTTCAGTCCTGCGCAAGGCACCGGGGAGCTGTTTTTT. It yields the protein CASSFSPAQGTGELFF.

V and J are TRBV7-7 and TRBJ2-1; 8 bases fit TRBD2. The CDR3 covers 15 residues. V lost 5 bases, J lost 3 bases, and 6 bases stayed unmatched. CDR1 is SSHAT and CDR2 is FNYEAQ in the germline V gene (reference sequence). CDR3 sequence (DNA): TGTGCCAGCAGCCCCCAACTAGCGGTCTACAATGAGCAGTTCTTC. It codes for CASSPQLAVYNEQFF.

CDR3 amino acids: CASSSRPGSGANVLTF. Written as DNA, the CDR3 is TGTGCCAGCAGCTCCAGACCCGGCTCTGGGGCCAACGTCCTGACTTTC. The chain is built from TRBV7-2 and TRBJ2-6; D gene ambiguous. The germline V gene has CDR1 SGHTA and CDR2 FQGNSA. The CDR3 loop spans 16 amino acids. V was cut by 4 bases and J by 0 bases, with 10 bases left in between.

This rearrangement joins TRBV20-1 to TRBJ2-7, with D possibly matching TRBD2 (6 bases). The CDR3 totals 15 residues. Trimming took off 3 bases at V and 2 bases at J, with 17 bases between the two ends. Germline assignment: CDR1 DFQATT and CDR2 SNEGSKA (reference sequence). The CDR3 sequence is CSASRFRDSPYEQYF. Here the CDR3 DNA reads TGCAGTGCTAGTCGGTTCCGGGACTCCCCCTACGAGCAGTACTTC.